The present TCR beta chain was sequenced within a study of T-cell reconstitution after alpha-beta-depleted transplantation in children. Study results and caveats: Surviving recipient T cells and intrathymic progenitors accounted for some patients' high TCRbeta diversity at day 60. T-cell numbers and diversity one year post-transplant derived largely from freshly generated T cells. At around two months after transplant, the alpha-beta T cells were reportedly derived from several hundred expanded clones that came from non-depleted graft cells.

In its sample, this clonotype was seen many times. Its target is unknown. Unique molecular identifiers tagged the TCRbeta library. TCRdb re-analysed the PCR reads in MiXCR, keeping a single row per CDR3 protein. The repertoire holds hundreds of thousands of distinct CDR3 sequences, with more than 9% as singletons. Germline trimming cut 2 bases from V and 2 bases from J; bases unmatched to any gene: 3. CDR3 length: 14 residues. Looked up from germline, CDR1 is ENHRY and CDR2 is SYGVKD. The sequence was obtained from a male patient under 10 years old who had a stem cell transplant for chronic granulomatous disease, so the T cells may come from the graft donor. The sample consisted of peripheral blood, taken 180 days after TCRalphabeta/CD19-depleted stem cell transplant. The V call is TRBV10-3, the J call TRBJ2-7, with TRBD1 identical over 7 bases. The CDR3 DNA sequence: TGTGCCATCAGTGAGAAGGGGGCCCCCTACGAGCAGTACTTC. Its translation: CAISEKGAPYEQYF.